This T cell receptor beta chain was recovered during a study of shared clonotypes between healthy human individuals. TCRdb keeps only in-frame clones here, not all; method: immunoSEQ multiplex PCR. The sample consists of under 2,500,000 clones, almost 96% of them appearing once. The CDR3 totals 11 residues. The germline gives CDR1 SQVTM, CDR2 ANQGSEA. Trimming removed 5 bases from V and 7 bases from J, with 11 bases in between. This chain joins TRBV29-1 and TRBJ1-2; D is unresolved. Sequencing input: naive CD4+ T cells sorted from blood. Regarding subset: CD45RA+ positively selected. The TCR was taken from a man younger than 35 in good health. CDR3 sequence (DNA): TGCAGCGTTCCAGGTGGTGGTGGCTACACCTTC. It specifies CSVPGGGGYTF.